The table lists the clone carrying this TCR beta chain with a few counts. The data originate from a study of shared T cell receptors in the human thymus. Method: immunoSEQ multiplex PCR; TCRdb's copy keeps in-frame clones and lacks some. The sample has roughly 550,000 clones; more than 75% are singletons. This same sample was also part of a study on human thymus T cells.

The sequenced sample consisted of thymocytes. This receptor was obtained from a boy under two years old with a congenital heart defect.

CDR3 loop: CASSSWPHLTPGSDTEAFF. The CDR3 DNA follows: TGTGCCAGCTCATCATGGCCTCACCTCACCCCCGGGTCGGACACTGAAGCTTTCTTT. J is TRBJ1-1 and V is TRBV18; D not resolved. With 5 bases removed from V and 3 bases from J, the gap between germline ends came to 28 bases. Germline values: CDR1 KGHSH, CDR2 LQKENI. This CDR3 region has 19 residues.